Listed here is a single T cell receptor beta chain. The data derive from a study of cytomegalovirus exposure and HLA in healthy donors. In the PCR, 60 Vbeta and 13 Jbeta primers were used. Generated by immunoSEQ multiplex PCR, the TCRdb table keeps only in-frame clones and is missing some. This sample has 85,000 to 130,000 clones; 70% to 80% occur once, and the top ten carry roughly 2.8%. The CDR3 extends over 13 amino acids. Germline V gene sequence: CDR1 LNHDA, CDR2 SQIVND (reference sequence). V lost 5 bases and J lost 7, with 12 bases in between. The receptor's source is a female donor in good health and CMV-seronegative. The chain is built from TRBV19 and TRBJ2-1; D might be TRBD2 (6 bases). The sequenced sample consisted of PBMCs. The CDR3 nucleotides read TGTGCCAGTAGTGCGGGGACCACAAATGAGCAGTTCTTC. Residues: CASSAGTTNEQFF.